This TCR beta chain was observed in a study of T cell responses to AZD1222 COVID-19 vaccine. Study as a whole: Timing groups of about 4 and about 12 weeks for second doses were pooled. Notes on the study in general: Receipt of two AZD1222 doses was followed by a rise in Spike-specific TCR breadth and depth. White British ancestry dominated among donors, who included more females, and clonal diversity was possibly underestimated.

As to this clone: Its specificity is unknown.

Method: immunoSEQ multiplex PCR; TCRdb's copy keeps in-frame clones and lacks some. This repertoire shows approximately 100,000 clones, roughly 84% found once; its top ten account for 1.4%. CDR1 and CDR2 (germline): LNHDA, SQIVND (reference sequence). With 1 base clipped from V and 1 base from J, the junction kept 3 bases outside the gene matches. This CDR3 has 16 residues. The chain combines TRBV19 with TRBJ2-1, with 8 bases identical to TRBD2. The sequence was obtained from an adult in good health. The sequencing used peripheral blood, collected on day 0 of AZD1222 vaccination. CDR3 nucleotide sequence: TGTGCCAGTAGTATAGGTCGGGGGGGGTCCTACAATGAGCAGTTCTTC. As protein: CASSIGRGGSYNEQFF.